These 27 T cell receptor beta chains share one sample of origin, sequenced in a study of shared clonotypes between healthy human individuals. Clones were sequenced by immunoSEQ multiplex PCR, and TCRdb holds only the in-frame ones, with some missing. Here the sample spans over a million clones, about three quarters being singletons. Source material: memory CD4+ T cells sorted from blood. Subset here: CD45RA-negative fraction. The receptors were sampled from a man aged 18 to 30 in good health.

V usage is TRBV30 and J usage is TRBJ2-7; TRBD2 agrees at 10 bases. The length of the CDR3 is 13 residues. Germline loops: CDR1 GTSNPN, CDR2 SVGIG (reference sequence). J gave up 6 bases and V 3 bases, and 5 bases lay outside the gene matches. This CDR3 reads CAWSSSGSSEQYF. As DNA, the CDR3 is TGTGCCTGGAGCTCTAGCGGGAGTAGCGAGCAGTACTTC.

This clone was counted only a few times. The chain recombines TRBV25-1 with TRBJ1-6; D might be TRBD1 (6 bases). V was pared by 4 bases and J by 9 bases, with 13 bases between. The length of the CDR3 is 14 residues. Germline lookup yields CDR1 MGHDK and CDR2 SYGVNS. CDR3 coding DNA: TGTGCCAGCAGTGTCACCAGGGGCAGTTCACCCCTCCACTTT. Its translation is CASSVTRGSSPLHF.

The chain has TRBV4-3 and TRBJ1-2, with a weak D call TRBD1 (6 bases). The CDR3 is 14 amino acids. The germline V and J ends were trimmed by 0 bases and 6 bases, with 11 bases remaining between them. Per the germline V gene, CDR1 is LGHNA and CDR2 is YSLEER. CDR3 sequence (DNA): TGCGCCAGCAGCCAAGAGTGGGGGGCGGATGGCTACACCTTC. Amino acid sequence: CASSQEWGADGYTF.

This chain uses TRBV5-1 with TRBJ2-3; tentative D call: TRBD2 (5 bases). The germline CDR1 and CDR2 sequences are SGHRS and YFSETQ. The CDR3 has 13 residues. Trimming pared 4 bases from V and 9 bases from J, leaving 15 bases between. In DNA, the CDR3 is TGCGCCAGCAGCCGTCTGGAACTAGAGACGCAGTATTTT. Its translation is CASSRLELETQYF.

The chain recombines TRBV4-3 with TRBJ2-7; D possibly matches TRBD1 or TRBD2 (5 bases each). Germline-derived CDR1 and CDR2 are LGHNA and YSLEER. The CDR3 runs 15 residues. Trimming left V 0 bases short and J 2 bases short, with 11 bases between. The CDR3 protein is CASSQDWQGAYEQYF. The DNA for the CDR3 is TGCGCCAGCAGCCAAGATTGGCAGGGAGCCTACGAGCAGTACTTC.

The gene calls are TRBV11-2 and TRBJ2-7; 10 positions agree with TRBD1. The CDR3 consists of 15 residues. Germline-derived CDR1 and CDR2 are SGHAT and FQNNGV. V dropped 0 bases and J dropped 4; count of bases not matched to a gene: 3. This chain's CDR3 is CASSLDGTGAYEQYF. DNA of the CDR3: TGTGCCAGCAGCTTAGACGGGACAGGGGCTTACGAGCAGTACTTC.

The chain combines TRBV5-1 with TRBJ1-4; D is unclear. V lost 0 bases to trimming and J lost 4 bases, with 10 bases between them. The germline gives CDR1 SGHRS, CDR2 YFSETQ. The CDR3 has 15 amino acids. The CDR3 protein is CASSLATADNEKLFF. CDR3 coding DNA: TGCGCCAGCAGCTTGGCGACGGCCGATAATGAAAAACTGTTTTTT.

The CDR3 sequence: CASSAGQTLYGYTF. The CDR3 bases are TGCGCCAGCAGCGCCGGACAGACTCTCTATGGCTACACCTTC. The V and J genes are TRBV5-1 and TRBJ1-2, with D possibly being TRBD1 (6 bases). V was trimmed by 4 bases and J by 4 bases, leaving 14 bases between them. The CDR3 extends over 14 amino acids. Germline V gene lookup returns CDR1 SGHRS and CDR2 YFSETQ.

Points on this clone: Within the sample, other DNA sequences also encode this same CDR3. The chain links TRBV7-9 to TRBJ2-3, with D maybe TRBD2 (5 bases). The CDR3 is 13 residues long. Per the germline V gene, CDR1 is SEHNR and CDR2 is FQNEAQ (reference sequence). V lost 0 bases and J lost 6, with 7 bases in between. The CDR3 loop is CASSLAGGDTQYF. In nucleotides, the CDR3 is TGTGCCAGCAGCTTAGCGGGCGGGGATACGCAGTATTTT.

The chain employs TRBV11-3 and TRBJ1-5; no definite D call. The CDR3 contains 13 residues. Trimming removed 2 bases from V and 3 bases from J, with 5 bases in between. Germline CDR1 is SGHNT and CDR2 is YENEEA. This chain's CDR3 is CASSLLSNQPQHF. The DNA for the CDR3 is TGTGCCAGCAGCTTATTATCCAATCAGCCCCAGCATTTT.

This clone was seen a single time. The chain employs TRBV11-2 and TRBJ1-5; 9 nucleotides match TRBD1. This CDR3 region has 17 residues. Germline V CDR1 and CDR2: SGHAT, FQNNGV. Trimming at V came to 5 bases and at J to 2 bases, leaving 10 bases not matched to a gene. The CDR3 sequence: CASSDTPRTGGNQPQHF. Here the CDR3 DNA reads TGTGCCAGCAGCGACACCCCGAGGACAGGGGGCAATCAGCCCCAGCATTTT.

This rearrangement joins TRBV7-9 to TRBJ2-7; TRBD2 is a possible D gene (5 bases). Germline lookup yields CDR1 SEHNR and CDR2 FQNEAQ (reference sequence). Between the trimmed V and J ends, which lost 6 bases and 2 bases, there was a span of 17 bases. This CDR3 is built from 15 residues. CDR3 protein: CASSQSGSLTYEQYF. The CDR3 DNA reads TGTGCCAGCAGTCAATCGGGGTCCTTGACCTACGAGCAGTACTTC.

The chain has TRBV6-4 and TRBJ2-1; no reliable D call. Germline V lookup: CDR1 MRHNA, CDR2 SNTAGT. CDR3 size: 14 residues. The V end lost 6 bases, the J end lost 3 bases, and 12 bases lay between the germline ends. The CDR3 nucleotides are TGTGCCAGCAGGACGTATACCTGCTACAATGAGCAGTTCTTC. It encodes CASRTYTCYNEQFF.

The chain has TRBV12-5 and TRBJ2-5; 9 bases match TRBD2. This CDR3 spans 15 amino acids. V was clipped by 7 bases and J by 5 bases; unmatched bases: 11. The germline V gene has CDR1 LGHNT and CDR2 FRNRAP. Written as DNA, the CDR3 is TGTGCTAGTGCCGCGGGGGGGCCGGTAGGTGAGACCCAGTACTTC. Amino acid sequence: CASAAGGPVGETQYF.

In DNA, the CDR3 is TGTGCCAGCAGGTATGCAGAGAACACTGAAGCTTTCTTT. Protein sequence: CASRYAENTEAFF. The chain couples TRBV6-4 to TRBJ1-1; D not certain. CDR3 length equals 13 residues. From germline, CDR1 is MRHNA and CDR2 SNTAGT. Trimming took off 6 bases at V and 1 base at J, with 9 bases between the two ends.

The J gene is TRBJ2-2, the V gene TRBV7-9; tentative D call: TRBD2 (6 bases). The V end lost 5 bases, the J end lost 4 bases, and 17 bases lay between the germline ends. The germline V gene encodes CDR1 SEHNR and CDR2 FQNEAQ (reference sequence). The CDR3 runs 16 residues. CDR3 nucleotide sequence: TGTGCCAGCAGCCCGACCCGCGGGGCCACCACCGGGGAGCTGTTTTTT. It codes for CASSPTRGATTGELFF.

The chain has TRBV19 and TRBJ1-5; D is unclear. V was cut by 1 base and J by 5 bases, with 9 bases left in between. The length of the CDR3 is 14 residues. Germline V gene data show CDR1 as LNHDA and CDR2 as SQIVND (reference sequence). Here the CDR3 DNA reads TGTGCCAGTAGTATAGCCGGGTTTTATCAGCCCCAGCATTTT. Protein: CASSIAGFYQPQHF.

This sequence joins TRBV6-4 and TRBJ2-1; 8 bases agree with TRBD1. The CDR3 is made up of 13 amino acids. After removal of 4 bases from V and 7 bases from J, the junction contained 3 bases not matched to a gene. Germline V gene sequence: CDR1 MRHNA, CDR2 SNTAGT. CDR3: CASSARQGNEQFF. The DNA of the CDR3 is TGTGCCAGCAGTGCACGACAGGGGAATGAGCAGTTCTTC.

CDR3 amino acids: CASSSPGDSPYGYTF. DNA of the CDR3: TGTGCCAGCAGCTCCCCCGGGGACAGTCCGTATGGCTACACCTTC. This rearrangement joins TRBV5-6 to TRBJ1-2; 7 bases are shared with TRBD1. Losses at the gene ends were 3 bases for V and 5 bases for J; bases not matched to a gene: 10. The CDR3 covers 15 residues. Per the germline V gene, CDR1 is SGHDT and CDR2 is YYEEEE.

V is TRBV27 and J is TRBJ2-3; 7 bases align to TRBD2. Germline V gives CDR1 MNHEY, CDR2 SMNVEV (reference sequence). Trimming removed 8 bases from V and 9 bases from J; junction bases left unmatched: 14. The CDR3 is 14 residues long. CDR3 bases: TGTGCCAGCCAGTCTGCGGAACTAGCGCAAACGCAGTATTTT. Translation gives CASQSAELAQTQYF.

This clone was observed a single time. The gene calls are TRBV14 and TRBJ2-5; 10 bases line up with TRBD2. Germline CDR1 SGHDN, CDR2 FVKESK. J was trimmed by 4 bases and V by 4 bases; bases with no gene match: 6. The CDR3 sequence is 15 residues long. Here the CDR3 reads CASSPLTSGPETQYF. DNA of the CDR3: TGTGCCAGCAGCCCTTTGACTAGCGGGCCAGAGACCCAGTACTTC.

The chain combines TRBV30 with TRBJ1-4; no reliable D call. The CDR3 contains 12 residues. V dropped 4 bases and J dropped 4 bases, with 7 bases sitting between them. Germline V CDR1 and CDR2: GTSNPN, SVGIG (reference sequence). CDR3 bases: TGTGCCTGGAACCGGATTAATGAAAAACTGTTTTTT. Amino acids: CAWNRINEKLFF.

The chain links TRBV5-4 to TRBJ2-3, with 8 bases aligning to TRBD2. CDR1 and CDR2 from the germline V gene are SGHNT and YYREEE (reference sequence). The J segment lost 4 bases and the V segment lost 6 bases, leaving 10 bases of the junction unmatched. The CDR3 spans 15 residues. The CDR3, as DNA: TGTGCCAGCACCCCTCTAGCGGGTTTTGCAGATACGCAGTATTTT. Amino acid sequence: CASTPLAGFADTQYF. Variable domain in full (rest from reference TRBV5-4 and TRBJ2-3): ETGVTQSPTHLIKTRGQQVTLRCSSQSGHNTVSWYQQALGQGPQFIFQYYREEENGRGNFPPRFSGLQFPNYSSELNVNALELDDSALYLCASTPLAGFADTQYFGPGTRLTVL.

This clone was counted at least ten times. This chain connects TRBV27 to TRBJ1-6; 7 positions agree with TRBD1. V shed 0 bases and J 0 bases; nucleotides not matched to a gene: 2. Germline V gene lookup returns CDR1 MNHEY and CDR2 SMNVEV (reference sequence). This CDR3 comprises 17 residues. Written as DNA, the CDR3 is TGTGCCAGCAGTTTATCAAGGACAGGCTCCTATAATTCACCCCTCCACTTT. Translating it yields CASSLSRTGSYNSPLHF.

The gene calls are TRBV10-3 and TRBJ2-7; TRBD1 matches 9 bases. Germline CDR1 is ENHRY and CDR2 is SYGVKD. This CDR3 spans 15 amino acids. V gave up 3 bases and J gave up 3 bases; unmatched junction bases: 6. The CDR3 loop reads CAISDPGTGRYEQYF. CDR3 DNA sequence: TGTGCCATCAGTGATCCCGGGACAGGGCGCTACGAGCAGTACTTC.

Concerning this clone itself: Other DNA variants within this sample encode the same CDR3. CDR3 sequence: CASSSTGGSYEQYF. CDR3 nucleotide sequence: TGCGCCAGCAGTTCGACAGGGGGCTCCTACGAGCAGTACTTC. This chain links TRBV5-1 with TRBJ2-7; the match to TRBD1 covers 9 bases. V shed 5 bases, J shed 0 bases, and the junction held 3 bases outside the gene matches. The length of the CDR3 is 14 residues. From germline, CDR1 is SGHRS and CDR2 YFSETQ.

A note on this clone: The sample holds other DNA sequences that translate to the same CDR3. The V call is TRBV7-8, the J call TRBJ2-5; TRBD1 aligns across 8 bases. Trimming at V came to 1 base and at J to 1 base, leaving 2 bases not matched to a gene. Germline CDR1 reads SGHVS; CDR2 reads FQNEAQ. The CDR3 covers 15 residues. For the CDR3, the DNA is TGTGCCAGCAGCTTAGTTGGGACAGGCCAAGAGACCCAGTACTTC. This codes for CASSLVGTGQETQYF.